This T cell receptor beta chain was retrieved from a study of CD8+ T cells in alopecia areata. Turning to the study itself: Treatment of the treated patients consisted of oral tofacitinib, 5 to 10 mg twice daily. Patients in the study were on tofacitinib for 6 to 18 months, then off it for 6 months. Study-wide results and limits: Administration of tofacitinib significantly diminished scalp clonality and expanded CD8+ clones within the top 100.

Turning to this clone: The target antigen is unknown.

Looked up from germline, CDR1 is SQVTM and CDR2 is ANQGSEA. This CDR3 comprises 14 residues. With 5 bases clipped from V and 4 bases from J, the junction kept 7 bases outside the gene matches. Extracted RNA was reverse transcribed, and the resulting cDNA served as sequencing template. Assay: immunoSEQ multiplex PCR; the TCRdb copy retains only in-frame clones and omits some. The sample includes some 120,000 clones, about 59% of them seen just once. Treatment noted: oral pan-JAK inhibitor, 5-10 mg twice daily. Using a FACSAria, the CD4+ and CD8+ T cells were sorted from the PBMCs. This chain connects TRBV29-1 to TRBJ2-2, with 7 bases aligning to TRBD1. The material sequenced was CD8+ T cells sorted from blood, taken at week 24, from a patient treated with tofacitinib. The TCR originated in a human donor with alopecia areata. The DNA of the CDR3 is TGCAGCGTTTTTACAGGGGAGTCCACCGGGGAGCTGTTTTTT. The encoded protein is CSVFTGESTGELFF.